The 3 T cell receptor beta chains below were found in one sample sequenced in a study of cytotoxic CD8 clonotypes in ibrutinib-treated CLL. Clones were sequenced by immunoSEQ multiplex PCR, and TCRdb holds only the in-frame ones, with some missing. The table includes 150,000 or so clones, less than 85% detected once. This specimen was PBMCs, taken after 24 months of ibrutinib treatment. The receptors derive from a human donor with chronic lymphocytic leukemia.

The chain carries TRBV28 and TRBJ1-5; a possible D gene is TRBD1 (5 bases). V was cut by 2 bases and J by 6 bases, with 14 bases left in between. The length of the CDR3 is 15 residues. CDR1 and CDR2 from the germline V gene are MDHEN and SYDVKM. CDR3 nucleotides: TGTGCCAGCAGTTTAAGTTCCGGGGGGGGTCAGCCCCAGCATTTT. Residues: CASSLSSGGGQPQHF.

The rearrangement links TRBV4-1 to TRBJ2-4, with TRBD1 identical over 7 bases. Germline V CDR1 and CDR2: MGHRA, YSYEKL. Trimming took 0 bases from V and 1 from J; bases not matched to a gene: 3. CDR3 length equals 16 residues. The CDR3 DNA is TGCGCCAGCAGCCAAGATAGGGGGCTTGCCAAAAACATTCAGTACTTC. It is translated as CASSQDRGLAKNIQYF.

The rearrangement joins TRBV4-1 to TRBJ2-5, with D perhaps assigned TRBD1 or TRBD2 (6 bases each). CDR1 and CDR2 (germline): MGHRA, YSYEKL. The V end lost 1 base, the J end lost 1 base, and 13 bases lay between the germline ends. There are 16 residues in the CDR3. The CDR3 DNA is TGCGCCAGCAGCCAAGGACTAGGAGGGGGCCAAGAGACCCAGTACTTC. Translating gives CASSQGLGGGQETQYF.